This record looks at one T cell receptor beta chain sequence and its context. The antigen is undetermined. Per the authors' pipeline: CDR3 was compared across clinicopathological groups, and the resulting differences were used to build a distant-metastasis classifier for papillary thyroid cancer. TCRdb re-called clones from the PCR reads using MiXCR. These V and J calls are TCRdb output, not the study's own analysis. This sample has about 16,000 clones; around 13% occur once, and the top ten carry about 16%. This sample stems from a study of metastatic and nonmetastatic thyroid tumors. Study-level background: Both malignant and benign thyroid patients supplied peripheral blood and tumor or nodule tissue samples, across which the repertoires of these patients were then compared. Whole-study results and caveats: Significantly higher TCR beta diversity was reportedly seen in malignant thyroid tumors than benign nodules, in blood and tumor.

V shed 5 bases and J 5 bases; nucleotides not matched to a gene: 4. The CDR3 sequence is 14 residues long. Germline-derived CDR1 and CDR2 are KGHSH and LQKENI. Prior to thyroid surgery, none of the patients had received any treatment. This chain joins TRBV18 and TRBJ1-1; 11 bases are a match to TRBD1. This clonotype originated in a female donor with papillary thyroid cancer or a benign thyroid nodule (not recorded which). Some clones in this sample may be carry-over from other donors' samples. The sample was tumor tissue. The CDR3 loop is CASSGQGAQTEAFF. The CDR3 nucleotides read TGTGCCAGCTCAGGACAGGGGGCGCAGACTGAAGCTTTCTTT. Looking up the rest from reference TRBV18 and TRBJ1-1 gives the full variable domain: NAGVMQNPRHLVRRRGQEARLRCSPMKGHSHVYWYRQLPEEGLKFMVYLQKENIIDESGMPKERFSAEFPKEGPSILRIQQVVRGDSAAYFCASSGQGAQTEAFFGQGTRLTVV.